This is a list of T cell receptor beta chains from one sample in a study of shared clonotypes between healthy human individuals. TCRdb's copy holds only in-frame clones and misses some; the assay was immunoSEQ multiplex PCR. There are a few million clones in the sample; over 85% occur only once, and about 0.13% lies in the top ten. Input material: naive CD4+ T cells sorted from blood. The receptor source for this set is a man aged 18-30 years in good health. CDR3s include the opening cysteine and the closing phenylalanine or tryptophan. The order of the fields is V gene, D gene, CDR3 protein. A D gene is named only where the DNA matches it firmly.

TRBV2 . CASSEAGETQYF
TRBV10-3 TRBD1 CAISERIQQGNSGYTF
TRBV18 TRBD1 CASSLGQGRNEQFF
TRBV6-5 . CASSLLRGKGEAFF
TRBV2 TRBD1 CASSVRQGVGGYTF
TRBV9 TRBD2 CASSVTGLAYEQYF
TRBV4-3 . CASSQDRGYEQYF
TRBV27 TRBD1 CASSLGPGQGFNQPQHF
TRBV29-1 . CSASGGPNSPLHF
TRBV5-6 . CASSLGPRVATGELFF
TRBV5-1 TRBD1 CASSWGTGGTEAFF
TRBV7-3 . CASSCLRDWTYEQYF
TRBV28 TRBD2 CASSSSRLAKQETQYF
TRBV7-8 . CASSLTVTGNTEAFF
TRBV21-1 . CAIIAGTSGLYEQYF
TRBV5-1 TRBD2 CASSLGAGGSADTQYF
TRBV6-1 . CASSEAQGPGNTIYF
TRBV2 TRBD1 CASSRGPSYNEQFF
TRBV5-4 TRBD1 CASSSSPGTGVSPLHF
TRBV4-3 . CASSQEKGGSYNSPLHF
TRBV11-2 TRBD2 CASSLDMGVSGIPPDTQYF
TRBV19 . CASSTPMNTEAFF
TRBV10-3 . CAISVSGVDTDTQYF
TRBV29-1 . CSGRGSSTNEKLFF
TRBV2 . CASRGDVNTGELFF
TRBV18 . CASSPPGRTGFEQYF
TRBV19 . CASRVVNKGNQPQHF
TRBV5-1 TRBD2 CASSLALAGGPPFF
TRBV19 TRBD1 CASSIGRQGAPRGNTGELFF
TRBV2 TRBD2 CASSAGLAGESYEQYF
TRBV2 . CASSVQDLGPNEQFF
TRBV5-3 . CARSSGDEQYF
TRBV18 TRBD1 CASSPTSTTQGGTF
TRBV11-2 TRBD1 CASSFDRARFSPLHF
TRBV28 . CASSQSGLGADTQYF
TRBV7-2 TRBD1 CASSLDRGEVNSNQPQHF
TRBV18 . CASSPLHGETQYF
TRBV7-2 . CASSPLVVSYNEQFF
TRBV28 . CASSLGGRAGNTIYF
TRBV6-6 TRBD1 CASSSTDRGESPLHF
TRBV9 . CASSVASGNGETQYF
TRBV10-3 . CAISEFQTYGYTF
TRBV7-6 TRBD1 CASSSDRSDTQYF
TRBV10-2 TRBD1 CASRPGGRQPQHF
TRBV19 . CASSINTGELFF
TRBV7-9 . CASSFDGPYEQYF
TRBV19 TRBD1 CASSTGTGYTGELFF
TRBV5-6 . CASSPGPGTGELFF
TRBV29-1 . CSVARVLSTEAFF
TRBV5-1 TRBD1 CASSLDRGRGGELFF
TRBV5-1 TRBD2 CASSSTSGQYTQYF
TRBV29-1 TRBD1 CSVEAPGQGPYEQYF
TRBV18 . CASSPFERDNEKLFF
TRBV4-1 . CASSQIANYGYTF
TRBV7-9 TRBD2 CASGPGGGYTQYF